This T cell receptor (beta chain) is from a study of blood T cell repertoires in COVID-19. With 8 bases removed from V and 4 bases from J, the gap between germline ends came to 26 bases. Germline V gene lookup returns CDR1 MDHEN and CDR2 SYDVKM. The length of the CDR3 is 17 residues. Repertoires were generated with immunoSEQ multiplex PCR, while TCRdb's copy carries only in-frame clones and drops some. The sample gives 200,000 or so clones, 80% to 85% of which show up once; roughly 7% is in the top ten. This receptor was obtained from a man in his forties who had recovered from COVID-19. The sequencing input was PBMCs or T cells enriched from blood (not recorded which). V is TRBV28 and J is TRBJ1-2; D call uncertain. Here the CDR3 reads CASSGDAYRRGIYGYTF. The CDR3 bases are TGTGCCAGCTCCGGAGACGCCTATAGAAGAGGGATCTATGGCTACACCTTC.